The sequence of this TCR beta chain was determined in a study of beta chain features in type 1 diabetes. Overall study findings and caveats: The similarity of naive, central memory and Treg TCRB repertoires appeared greater among patients than among healthy donors. The study found fewer insertions and more deletions at VDJ junctions in type 1 diabetes patients.

This clone occurred a few times. What it recognizes is unknown. TCRB transcripts that were expressed got sequenced, as all of the isolated RNA had been reverse transcribed. Clones were read by immunoSEQ multiplex PCR, and TCRdb kept only the in-frame ones, dropping some. Of roughly 450,000 clones listed, approximately 10% are singletons. The CDR3 is made up of 18 amino acids. Germline CDR1 SGHDT, CDR2 YYEEEE. The V gene end was trimmed by 2 bases and the J gene end by 7 bases; junction bases not matched to a gene: 17. The chain has TRBV5-6 and TRBJ2-1; TRBD1 aligns across 8 bases. Material: naive CD4+ T cells from blood. This TCR derives from a woman between 18 and 29 years old in good health. The CDR3 DNA reads as TGTGCCAGCAGCTTTCTATATAAAGCCGGGACAGGTCCGAATGAGCAGTTCTTC. This sequence encodes CASSFLYKAGTGPNEQFF.